This T cell receptor (beta chain) is drawn from a study of molecular identifiers for immune sequencing clone quantification. With 10%, 30% or 50% of RNA, about 20,000 to 1,100,000 naive CD8 T cells were sequenced. The authors sorted naive CD8 T cells as CD8+CD4-CCR7+CD45RA+. Germline V gives CDR1 SQVTM, CDR2 ANQGSEA. This CDR3 contains 14 residues. V was cut by 6 bases and J by 3 bases, with 15 bases left in between. This clonotype was observed a few times. Libraries of bulk TCR were made by previously described methods (with listed TCR primers). Using its own MiXCR run on the PCR reads, TCRdb lists one record per CDR3 protein. Of about half a million distinct CDR3 sequences in the sample, around 23% were seen once.

This TCR was recovered from a human donor in good health. Some libraries in this study had Jurkat cell RNA spiked in. The V and J genes are TRBV29-1 and TRBJ1-5, with unresolved D. Sequencing was performed on naive CD8+ T cells from blood, with Jurkat cell RNA spiked in. As for subset: FACS-sorted CD8+CD4-CCR7+CD45RA+ naive T cells. The CDR3 region has the DNA TGCAGCGTAGCGGGCCTGCTAGCCAATCAGCCCCAGCATTTT. This codes for CSVAGLLANQPQHF.